This T cell receptor (beta chain) originates from a study of PD-1 blockade in classical Hodgkin lymphoma. The V gene's germline CDR1 is MNHEY and CDR2 SMNVEV (reference sequence). The CDR3 has 14 residues. Described time point: cycle 4 day 1 (C4D1), after about 6 weeks of nivolumab. All the patients suffered relapse after autologous stem cell transplantation, and brentuximab vedotin exposure differed. Measured with immunoSEQ multiplex PCR; TCRdb has only the in-frame clones, and not every one. The repertoire consists of 50,000 or so clones, with around 90% occurring once and the leading ten covering roughly 13%.

This rearrangement joins TRBV27 to TRBJ2-5, with D possibly being TRBD1 (6 bases). The J call is doubtful: the DNA matches TRBJ2-7 better. Sequences were derived from peripheral blood mononuclear cells (PBMCs), sampled before the fourth cycle of nivolumab. This sequence was found in a human donor with classical Hodgkin lymphoma. DNA of the CDR3: TGTGCCAGCAGTCTAAGGGACATGGGGTACGAGCAGTACTTC. Encoded protein: CASSLRDMGYEQYF.